This T cell receptor (beta chain) was documented in a study of T-cell memory formation after mild COVID-19. MiXCR, applied by TCRdb to the 5' RACE reads, yields one record per CDR3 protein. The table shows under 300,000 distinct CDR3 sequences, with about 17% occurring only once. The V gene lost 3 bases and the J gene lost 4 bases, with 12 bases spanning the gap. The CDR3 is 14 residues long. Specimen: PBMCs or a T cell subset sorted from them (not recorded which). The rearrangement joins TRBV12-3 or TRBV12-4 to TRBJ1-2; possible D gene TRBD1, 5 bases. The clonotype originates from a man aged 18 to 35 who had mild COVID-19 (a few samples of this study predate the infection). Cell type and time point are not known. The CDR3 sequence is CASSFSRVIYGYTF. The CDR3 nucleotides are TGTGCCAGCAGTTTCTCCAGGGTTATCTATGGCTACACCTTC.